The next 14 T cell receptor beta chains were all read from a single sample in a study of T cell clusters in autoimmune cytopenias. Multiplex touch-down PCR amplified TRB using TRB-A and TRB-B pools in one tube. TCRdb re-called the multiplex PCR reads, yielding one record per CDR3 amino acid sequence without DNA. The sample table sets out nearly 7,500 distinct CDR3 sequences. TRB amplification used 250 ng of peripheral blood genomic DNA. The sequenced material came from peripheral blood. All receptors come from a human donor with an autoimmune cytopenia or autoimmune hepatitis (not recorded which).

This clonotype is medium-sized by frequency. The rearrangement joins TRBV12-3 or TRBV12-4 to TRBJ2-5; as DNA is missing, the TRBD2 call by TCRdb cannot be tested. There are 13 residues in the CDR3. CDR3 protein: CASRQDLQETQYF.

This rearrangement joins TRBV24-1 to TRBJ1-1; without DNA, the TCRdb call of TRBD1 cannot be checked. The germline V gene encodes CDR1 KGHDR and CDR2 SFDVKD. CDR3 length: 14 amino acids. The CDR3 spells CATSDSRGSTEAFF.

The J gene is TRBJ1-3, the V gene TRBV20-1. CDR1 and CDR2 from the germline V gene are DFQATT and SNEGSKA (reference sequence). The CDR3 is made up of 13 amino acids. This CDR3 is CSAIQRSGNTIYF.

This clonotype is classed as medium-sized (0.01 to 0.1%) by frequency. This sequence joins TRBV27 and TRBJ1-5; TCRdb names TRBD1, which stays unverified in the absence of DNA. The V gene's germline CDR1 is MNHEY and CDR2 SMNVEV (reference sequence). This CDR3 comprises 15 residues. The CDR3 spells CASKSGAGSNQPQHF.

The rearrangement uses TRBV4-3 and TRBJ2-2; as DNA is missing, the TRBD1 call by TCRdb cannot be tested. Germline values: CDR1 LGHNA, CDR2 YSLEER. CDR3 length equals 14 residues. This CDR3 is CASSQDGGTGELFF.

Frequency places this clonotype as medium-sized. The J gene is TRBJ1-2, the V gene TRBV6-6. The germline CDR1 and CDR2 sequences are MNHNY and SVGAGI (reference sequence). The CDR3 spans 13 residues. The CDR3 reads CASSSPTWGGYTF.

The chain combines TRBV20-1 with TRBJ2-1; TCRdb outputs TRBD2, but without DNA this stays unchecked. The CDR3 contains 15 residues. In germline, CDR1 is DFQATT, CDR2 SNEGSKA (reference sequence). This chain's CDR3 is CSARNVRVSYNEQFF.

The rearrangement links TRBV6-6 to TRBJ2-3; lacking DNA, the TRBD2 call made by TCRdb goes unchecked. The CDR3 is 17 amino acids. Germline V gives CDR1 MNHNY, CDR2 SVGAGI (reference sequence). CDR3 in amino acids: CASSLLGARSGTDTQYF.

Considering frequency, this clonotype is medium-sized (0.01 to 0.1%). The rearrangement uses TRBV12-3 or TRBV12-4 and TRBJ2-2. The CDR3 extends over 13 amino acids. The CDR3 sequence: CASRGRNTGELFF.

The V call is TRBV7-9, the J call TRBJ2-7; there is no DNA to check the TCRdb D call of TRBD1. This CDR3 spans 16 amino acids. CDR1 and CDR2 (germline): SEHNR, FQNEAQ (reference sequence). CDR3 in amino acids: CASSLGRGQQTYEQYF. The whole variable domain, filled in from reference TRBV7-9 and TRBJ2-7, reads DTGVSQNPRHKITKRGQNVTFRCDPISEHNRLYWYRQTLGQGPEFLTYFQNEAQLEKSRLLSDRFSAERPKGSFSTLEIQRTEQGDSAMYLCASSLGRGQQTYEQYFGPGTRLTVT.

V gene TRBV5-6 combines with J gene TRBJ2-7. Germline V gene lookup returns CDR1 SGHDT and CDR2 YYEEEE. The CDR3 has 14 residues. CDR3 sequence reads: CASRPYSIHGEQYF.

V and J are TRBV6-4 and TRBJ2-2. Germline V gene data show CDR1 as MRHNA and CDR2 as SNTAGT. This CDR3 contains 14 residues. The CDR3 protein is CASPEELYTVELFF.

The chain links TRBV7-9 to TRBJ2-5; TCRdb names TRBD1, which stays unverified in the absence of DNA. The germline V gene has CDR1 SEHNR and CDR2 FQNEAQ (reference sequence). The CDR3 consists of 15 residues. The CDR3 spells CASSLSVRGMETQYF.

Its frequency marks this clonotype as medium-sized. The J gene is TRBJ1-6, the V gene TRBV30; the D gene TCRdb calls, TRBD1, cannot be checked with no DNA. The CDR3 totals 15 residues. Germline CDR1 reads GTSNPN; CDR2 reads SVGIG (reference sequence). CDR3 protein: CAWSPGGGFGSPLHF.